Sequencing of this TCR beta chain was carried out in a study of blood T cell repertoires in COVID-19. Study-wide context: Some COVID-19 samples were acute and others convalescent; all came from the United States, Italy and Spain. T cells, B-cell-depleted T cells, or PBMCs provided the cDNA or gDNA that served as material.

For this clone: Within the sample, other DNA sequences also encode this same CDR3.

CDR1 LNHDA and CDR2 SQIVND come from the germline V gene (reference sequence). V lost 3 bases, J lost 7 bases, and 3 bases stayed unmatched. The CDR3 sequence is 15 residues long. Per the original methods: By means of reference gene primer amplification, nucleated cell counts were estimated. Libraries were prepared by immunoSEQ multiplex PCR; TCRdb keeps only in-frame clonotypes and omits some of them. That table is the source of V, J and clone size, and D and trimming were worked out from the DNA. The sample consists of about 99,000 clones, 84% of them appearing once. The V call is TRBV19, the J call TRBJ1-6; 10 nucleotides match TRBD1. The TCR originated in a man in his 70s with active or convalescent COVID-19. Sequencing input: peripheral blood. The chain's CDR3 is CASSIGTGVNSPLHF. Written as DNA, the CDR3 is TGTGCCAGTAGTATCGGGACAGGGGTAAATTCACCCCTCCACTTT.